This TCR beta chain was recorded in a study of T cell changes during pregnancy in multiple sclerosis. TCRdb's copy holds only in-frame clones and misses some; the assay was immunoSEQ multiplex PCR. This sample has some 31,000 clones, with roughly nine tenths found just once. The CDR3 covers 14 residues. V gave up 5 bases and J gave up 1 base, with 11 bases separating them. Germline CDR1 is PRHDT and CDR2 is FYEKMQ (reference sequence). The chain carries TRBV13 and TRBJ1-1; D is perhaps TRBD1 (6 bases). Source: CD4+ T cells from peripheral blood mononuclear cells, taken in the second trimester of pregnancy. The sequence came from a female donor in good health, enrolled as a control in a pregnancy study. The CDR3 nucleotides read TGTGCCAGCAGCCCCCGGGGACAGAACACTGAAGCTTTCTTT. Translation: CASSPRGQNTEAFF. The full variable domain, with the rest looked up from reference TRBV13 and TRBJ1-1, is AAGVIQSPRHLIKEKRETATLKCYPIPRHDTVYWYQQGPGQDPQFLISFYEKMQSDKGSIPDRFSAQQFSDYHSELNMSSLELGDSALYFCASSPRGQNTEAFFGQGTRLTVV.